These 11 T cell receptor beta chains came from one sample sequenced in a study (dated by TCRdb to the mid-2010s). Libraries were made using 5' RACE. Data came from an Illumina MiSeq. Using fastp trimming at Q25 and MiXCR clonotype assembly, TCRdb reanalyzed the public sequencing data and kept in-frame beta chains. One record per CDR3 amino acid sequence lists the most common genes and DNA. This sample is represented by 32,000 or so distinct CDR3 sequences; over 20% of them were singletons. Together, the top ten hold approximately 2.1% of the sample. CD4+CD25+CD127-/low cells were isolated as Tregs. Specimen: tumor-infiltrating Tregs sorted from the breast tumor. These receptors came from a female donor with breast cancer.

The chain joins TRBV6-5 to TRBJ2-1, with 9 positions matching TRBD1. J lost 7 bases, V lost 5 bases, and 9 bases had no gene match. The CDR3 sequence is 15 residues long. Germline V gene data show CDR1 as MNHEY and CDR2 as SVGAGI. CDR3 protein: CASSLRDRASNEQFF. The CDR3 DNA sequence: TGTGCCAGCAGTCTCCGGGACAGGGCTTCTAATGAGCAGTTCTTC.

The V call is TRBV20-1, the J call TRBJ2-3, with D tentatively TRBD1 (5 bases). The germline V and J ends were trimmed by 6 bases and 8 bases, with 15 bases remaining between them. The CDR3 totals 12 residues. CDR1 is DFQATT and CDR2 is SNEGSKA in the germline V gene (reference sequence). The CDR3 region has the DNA TGCAGTGCACGTAGGGGAACCGGTACGCAGTATTTT. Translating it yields CSARRGTGTQYF.

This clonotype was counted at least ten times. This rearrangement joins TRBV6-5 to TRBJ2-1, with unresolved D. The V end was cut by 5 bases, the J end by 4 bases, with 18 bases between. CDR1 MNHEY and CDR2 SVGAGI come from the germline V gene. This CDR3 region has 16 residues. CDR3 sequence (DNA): TGTGCCAGCAGTATTTCCCCGGATGTCCCTTACAATGAGCAGTTCTTC. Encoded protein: CASSISPDVPYNEQFF.

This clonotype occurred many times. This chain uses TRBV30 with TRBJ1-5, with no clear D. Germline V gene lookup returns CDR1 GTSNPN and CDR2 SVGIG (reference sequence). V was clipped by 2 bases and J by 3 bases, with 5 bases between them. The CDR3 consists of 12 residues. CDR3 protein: CAWSKDNQPQHF. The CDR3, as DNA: TGTGCCTGGAGTAAGGACAATCAGCCCCAGCATTTT.

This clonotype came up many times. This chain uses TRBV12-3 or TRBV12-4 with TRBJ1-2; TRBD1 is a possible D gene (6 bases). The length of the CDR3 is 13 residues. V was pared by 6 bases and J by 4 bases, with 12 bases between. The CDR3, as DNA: TGTGCCAGCAGACTCCGGACAGCCTATGGCTACACCTTC. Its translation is CASRLRTAYGYTF.

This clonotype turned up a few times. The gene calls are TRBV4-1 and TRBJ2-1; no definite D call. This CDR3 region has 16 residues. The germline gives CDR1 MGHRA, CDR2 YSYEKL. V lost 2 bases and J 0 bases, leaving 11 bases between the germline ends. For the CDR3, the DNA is TGCGCCAGCAGCCAACTCAGCCTTGGCTCCTACAATGAGCAGTTCTTC. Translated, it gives CASSQLSLGSYNEQFF.

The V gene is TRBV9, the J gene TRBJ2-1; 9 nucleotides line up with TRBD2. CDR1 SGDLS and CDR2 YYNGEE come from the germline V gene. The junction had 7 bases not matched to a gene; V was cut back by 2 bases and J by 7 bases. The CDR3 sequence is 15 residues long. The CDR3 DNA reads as TGTGCCAGCAGCGTGGGCGGGAGGGCCGTTAATGAGCAGTTCTTC. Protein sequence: CASSVGGRAVNEQFF. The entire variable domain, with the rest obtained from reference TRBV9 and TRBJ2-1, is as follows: DSGVTQTPKHLITATGQRVTLRCSPRSGDLSVYWYQQSLDQGLQFLIQYYNGEERAKGNILERFSAQQFPDLHSELNLSSLELGDSALYFCASSVGGRAVNEQFFGPGTRLTVL.

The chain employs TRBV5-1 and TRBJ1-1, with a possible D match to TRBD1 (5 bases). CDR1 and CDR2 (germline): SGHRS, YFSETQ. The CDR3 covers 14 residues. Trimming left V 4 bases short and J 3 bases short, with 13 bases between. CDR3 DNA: TGCGCCAGCAGCCTGGGGGATGTGGACACTGAAGCTTTCTTT. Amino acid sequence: CASSLGDVDTEAFF.

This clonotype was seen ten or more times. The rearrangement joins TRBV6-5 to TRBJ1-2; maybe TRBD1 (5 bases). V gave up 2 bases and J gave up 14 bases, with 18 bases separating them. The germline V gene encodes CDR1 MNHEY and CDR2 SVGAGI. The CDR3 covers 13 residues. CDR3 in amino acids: CASSYNRGLSWTF. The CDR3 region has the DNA TGTGCCAGCAGTTACAACCGGGGCCTATCGTGGACCTTC.

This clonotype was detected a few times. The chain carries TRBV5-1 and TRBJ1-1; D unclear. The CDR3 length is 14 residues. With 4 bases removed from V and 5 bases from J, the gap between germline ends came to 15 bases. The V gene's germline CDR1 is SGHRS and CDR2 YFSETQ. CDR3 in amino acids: CASSQGPSRTEAFF. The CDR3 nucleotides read TGCGCCAGCAGCCAAGGACCCTCGAGGACTGAAGCTTTCTTT.

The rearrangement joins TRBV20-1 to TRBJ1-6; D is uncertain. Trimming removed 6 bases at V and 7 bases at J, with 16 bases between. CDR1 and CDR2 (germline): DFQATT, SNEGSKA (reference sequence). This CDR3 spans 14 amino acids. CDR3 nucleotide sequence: TGCAGTGCGGGCGGGGATATTCCGAATTCACCCCTCCACTTT. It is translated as CSAGGDIPNSPLHF.